This T cell receptor (beta chain) comes out of a study of technical replicates of blood from a handful of donors. Some clones are missing from TCRdb's copy, which holds only in-frame ones; the method was immunoSEQ multiplex PCR. The sample records about 12,000 clones, about 94% being singletons. The CDR3 contains 13 residues. Germline-derived CDR1 and CDR2 are WNHNN and SYGVQD (reference sequence). The V end lost 4 bases, the J end lost 4 bases, and 11 bases lay between the germline ends. V and J are TRBV10-1 and TRBJ2-7; D possibly corresponds to TRBD1 (7 bases). The TCR sequence derives from a human donor in good health. The sequencing sample was made of PBMCs. The CDR3, as DNA: TGCGCCAGCAGTGGCGGGACAGTTTACGAGCAGTACTTC. As protein: CASSGGTVYEQYF.